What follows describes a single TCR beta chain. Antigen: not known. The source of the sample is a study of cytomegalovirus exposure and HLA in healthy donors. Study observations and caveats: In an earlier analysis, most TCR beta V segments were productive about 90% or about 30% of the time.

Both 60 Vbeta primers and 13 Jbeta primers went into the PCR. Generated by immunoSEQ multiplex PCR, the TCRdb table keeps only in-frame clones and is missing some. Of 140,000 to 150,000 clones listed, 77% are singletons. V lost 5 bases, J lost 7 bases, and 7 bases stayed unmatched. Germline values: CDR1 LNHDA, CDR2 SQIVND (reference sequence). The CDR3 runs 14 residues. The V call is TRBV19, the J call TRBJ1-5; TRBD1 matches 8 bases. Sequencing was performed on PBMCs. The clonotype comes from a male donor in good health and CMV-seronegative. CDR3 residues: CASSADRGGQPQHF. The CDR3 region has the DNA TGTGCCAGTAGTGCCGACAGGGGAGGCCAGCCCCAGCATTTT. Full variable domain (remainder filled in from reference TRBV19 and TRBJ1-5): DGGITQSPKYLFRKEGQNVTLSCEQNLNHDAMYWYRQDPGQGLRLIYYSQIVNDFQKGDIAEGYSVSREKKESFPLTVTSAQKNPTAFYLCASSADRGGQPQHFGDGTRLSIL.